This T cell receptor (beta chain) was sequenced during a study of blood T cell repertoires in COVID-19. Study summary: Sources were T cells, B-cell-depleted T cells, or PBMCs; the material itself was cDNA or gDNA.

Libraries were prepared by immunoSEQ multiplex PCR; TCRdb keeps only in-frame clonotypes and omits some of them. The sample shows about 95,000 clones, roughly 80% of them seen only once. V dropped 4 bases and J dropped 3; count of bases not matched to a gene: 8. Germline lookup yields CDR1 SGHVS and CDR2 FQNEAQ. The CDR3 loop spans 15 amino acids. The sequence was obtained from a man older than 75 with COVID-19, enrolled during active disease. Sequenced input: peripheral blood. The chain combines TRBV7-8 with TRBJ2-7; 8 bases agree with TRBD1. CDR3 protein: CASSSRQGRDYEQYF. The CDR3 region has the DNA TGTGCCAGCAGCTCTAGACAGGGGAGAGACTACGAGCAGTACTTC. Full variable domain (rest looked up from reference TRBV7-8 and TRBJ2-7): GAGVSQSPRYKVAKRGQDVALRCDPISGHVSLFWYQQALGQGPEFLTYFQNEAQLDKSGLPSDRFFAERPEGSVSTLKIQRTQQEDSAVYLCASSSRQGRDYEQYFGPGTRLTVT.